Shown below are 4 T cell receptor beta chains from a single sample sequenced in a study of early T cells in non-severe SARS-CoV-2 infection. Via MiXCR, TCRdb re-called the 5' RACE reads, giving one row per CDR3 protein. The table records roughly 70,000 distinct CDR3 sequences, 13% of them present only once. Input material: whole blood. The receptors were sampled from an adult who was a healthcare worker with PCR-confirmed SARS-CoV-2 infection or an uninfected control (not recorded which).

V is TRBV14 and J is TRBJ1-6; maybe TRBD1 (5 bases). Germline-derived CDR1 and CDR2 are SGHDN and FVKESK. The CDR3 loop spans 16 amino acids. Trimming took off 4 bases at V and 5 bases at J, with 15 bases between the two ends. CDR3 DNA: TGTGCCAGCAGCCCGAGAACAGGTCGAGATAATTCACCCCTCCACTTT. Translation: CASSPRTGRDNSPLHF.

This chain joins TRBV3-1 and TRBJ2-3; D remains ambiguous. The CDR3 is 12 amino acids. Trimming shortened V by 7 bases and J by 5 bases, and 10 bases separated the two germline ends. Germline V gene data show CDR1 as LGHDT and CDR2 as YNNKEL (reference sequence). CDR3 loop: CASTSRVDTQYF. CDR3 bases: TGTGCCAGCACCTCTCGAGTAGATACGCAGTATTTT.

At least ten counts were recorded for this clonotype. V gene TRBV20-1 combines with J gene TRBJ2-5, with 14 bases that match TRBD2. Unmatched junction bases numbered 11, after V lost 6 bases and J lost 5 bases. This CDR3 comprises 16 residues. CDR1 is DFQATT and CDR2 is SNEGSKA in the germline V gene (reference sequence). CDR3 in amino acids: CSAQGGLAGVRETQYF. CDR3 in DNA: TGCAGTGCCCAGGGGGGACTAGCGGGAGTGCGGGAGACCCAGTACTTC.

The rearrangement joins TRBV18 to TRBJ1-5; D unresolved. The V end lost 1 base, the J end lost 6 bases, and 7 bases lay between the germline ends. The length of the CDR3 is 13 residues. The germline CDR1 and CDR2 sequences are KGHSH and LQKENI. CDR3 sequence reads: CASSPQGSQPQHF. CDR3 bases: TGTGCCAGCTCACCACAGGGAAGTCAGCCCCAGCATTTT.